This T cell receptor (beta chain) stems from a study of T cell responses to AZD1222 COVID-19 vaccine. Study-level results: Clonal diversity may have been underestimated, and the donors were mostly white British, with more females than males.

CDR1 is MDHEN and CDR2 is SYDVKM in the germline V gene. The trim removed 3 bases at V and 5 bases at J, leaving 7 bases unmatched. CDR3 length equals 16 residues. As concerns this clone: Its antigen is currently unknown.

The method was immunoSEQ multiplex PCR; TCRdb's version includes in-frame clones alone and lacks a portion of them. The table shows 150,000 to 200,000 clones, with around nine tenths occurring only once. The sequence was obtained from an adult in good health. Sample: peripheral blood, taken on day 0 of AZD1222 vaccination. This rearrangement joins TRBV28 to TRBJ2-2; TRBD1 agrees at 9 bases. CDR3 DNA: TGTGCCAGCAGTTTCTACAGGGGGCGAGGGACCGGGGAGCTGTTTTTT. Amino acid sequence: CASSFYRGRGTGELFF.